Listed below are T cell receptor beta chains from one sample, sequenced in a study of T cell responses to AZD1222 COVID-19 vaccine. Sequencing was performed with immunoSEQ multiplex PCR; in TCRdb, only in-frame clones are kept and a portion is missing. The sample contains approximately 120,000 clones, 65% to 90% of which appear only once. The source was peripheral blood, collected 28 days after the second AZD1222 dose. Every receptor here comes from an adult who received the AZD1222 COVID-19 vaccine. The conserved cysteine and the conserved F or W are not part of the CDR3 here.

ASSLREVSNQPQH	TRBV7-8	TRBJ1-5
ASSLQGRGAIY	TRBV12-3/TRBV12-4	TRBJ1-3
SESRQGDTQY	TRBV29-1	TRBJ2-3
ASSPTANTGELF	TRBV6-5	TRBJ2-2
ASSPGRGLAGGNTGELF	TRBV7-2	TRBJ2-2
ASSVGLAGGSYNEQF	TRBV9	TRBJ2-1
ATRPPGQGGSPLH	TRBV21-1	TRBJ1-6
ASSQITPRQATGELF	TRBV2	TRBJ2-2
AWSGTVNEKLF	TRBV30	TRBJ1-4
SVARESFYGYT	TRBV29-1	TRBJ1-2
ASSRGTSGGQYNEQF	TRBV18	TRBJ2-1
ASSRTEGLGNTEAF	TRBV19	TRBJ1-1
ASSLGAGGLNTEAF	TRBV5-6	TRBJ1-1
SASRADTFNQPQH	TRBV20-1	TRBJ1-5
ASSTGANYGYT	TRBV27	TRBJ1-2
ATSRAGDRLYEKLF	TRBV15	TRBJ1-4
ASSRGTGDISPLH	TRBV7-9	TRBJ1-6
ASSLNPAKNIQY	TRBV11-2	TRBJ2-4
ASSDTGRQPQH	TRBV2	TRBJ1-5
ASSQDPRYGYT	TRBV12-3/TRBV12-4	TRBJ1-2
ASSLGHSYEQY	TRBV7-2	TRBJ2-7
ASSPGPRDNEKLF	TRBV4-1	TRBJ1-4
ASSLVSPSRGLLYEQY	TRBV27	TRBJ2-7
ASSRTRALDGYT	TRBV19	TRBJ1-2
ASSRAGTGDEQY	TRBV11-3	TRBJ2-7
ASSQDRGYGYT	TRBV7-3	TRBJ1-2
ASSVSPDTQY	TRBV19	TRBJ2-3
ASSSDTLLWDEQF	TRBV7-9	TRBJ2-1
ASSPSSGESSYEQY	TRBV27	TRBJ2-7
SVPSTGFLYGYT	TRBV29-1	TRBJ1-2
ASSSTPHGQKGNTIY	TRBV3-1/TRBV3-2	TRBJ1-3
ATSRDRRDTGELF	TRBV15	TRBJ2-2
ASSQTGISGNTIY	TRBV7-3	TRBJ1-3
ATTASRVMNTEAF	TRBV28	TRBJ1-1
ASSQTGEFFRTSGPNYNEQF	TRBV27	TRBJ2-1
ASSIVRGKNEKLF	TRBV19	TRBJ1-4
ASSYSLTYGYT	TRBV6-5	TRBJ1-2
ASSAGMNTEAF	TRBV12-3/TRBV12-4	TRBJ1-1
ASSAEAGRANSPLH	TRBV6-4	TRBJ1-6
ASSGRTGQNSPLH	TRBV5-8	TRBJ1-6
ASSLLPQGNTEAF	TRBV5-5	TRBJ1-1
ASSGQGGNQPQH	TRBV18	TRBJ1-5
ASSLGGSNQPQH	TRBV28	TRBJ1-5
ASSWAGTNYGYT	TRBV27	TRBJ1-2
ASSFGGTANYGYT	TRBV28	TRBJ1-2
ASSQMGATNEKLF	TRBV14	TRBJ1-4
ASSPPGQEGEQY	TRBV28	TRBJ2-7
ASGKRGGGNTEAF	TRBV28	TRBJ1-1
ASSVHAETNGYT	TRBV2	TRBJ1-2
ASSQAAGGHEQY	TRBV4-1	TRBJ2-7